A single sample is the source of the 19 T cell receptor beta chains below, sequenced in a study of cytomegalovirus exposure and HLA in healthy donors. The primer mix had 60 Vbeta and 13 Jbeta primers. TCRdb's copy holds only in-frame clones and misses some; the assay was immunoSEQ multiplex PCR. The data hold 85,000 to 100,000 clones, with roughly 71% observed a single time. Specimen: PBMCs. These receptors were taken from a woman aged 40-49 years in good health and CMV-seronegative.

V and J are TRBV29-1 and TRBJ1-1; TRBD1 aligns across 7 bases. The germline V gene encodes CDR1 SQVTM and CDR2 ANQGSEA. This CDR3 spans 14 amino acids. V was pared by 4 bases and J by 1 base, with 6 bases of the junction left unmatched. The CDR3 loop is CSVGDNRGNTEAFF. The CDR3 coding sequence is TGCAGCGTTGGAGACAACAGGGGGAACACTGAAGCTTTCTTT.

The rearrangement uses TRBV15 and TRBJ1-2; TRBD1 is a possible D gene (5 bases). V was pared by 0 bases and J by 6 bases, with 17 bases between. Per the germline V gene, CDR1 is LNHNV and CDR2 is YYDKDF (reference sequence). The CDR3 is 16 residues long. The CDR3 sequence: CATSRDLMGQNNGYTF. The CDR3 DNA sequence: TGTGCCACCAGCAGAGATCTAATGGGGCAGAACAATGGCTACACCTTC. Full variable domain (remainder filled in from reference TRBV15 and TRBJ1-2): DAMVIQNPRYQVTQFGKPVTLSCSQTLNHNVMYWYQQKSSQAPKLLFHYYDKDFNNEADTPDNFQSRRPNTSFCFLDIRSPGLGDTAMYLCATSRDLMGQNNGYTFGSGTRLTVV.

The chain has TRBV16 and TRBJ1-2; D is unresolved. Germline values: CDR1 KGHSY, CDR2 FQNENV. V lost 0 bases and J 3 bases, leaving 17 bases between the germline ends. The CDR3 runs 17 residues. The CDR3, as DNA: TGTGCCAGCAGCCAATCCTTTTCCCAACGGGTAGACTATGGCTACACCTTC. As protein: CASSQSFSQRVDYGYTF.

The rearrangement links TRBV6-4 to TRBJ2-1, with 9 positions matching TRBD2. CDR1 MRHNA and CDR2 SNTAGT come from the germline V gene. This CDR3 is 15 amino acids long. J lost 2 bases, V lost 5 bases, and 4 bases had no gene match. The DNA for the CDR3 is TGTGCCAGCAGTCGAGCGGGGGGACCCTACAATGAGCAGTTCTTC. Amino acids: CASSRAGGPYNEQFF.

The chain couples TRBV9 to TRBJ2-1, with D perhaps matching TRBD2 (6 bases). Germline V gene lookup returns CDR1 SGDLS and CDR2 YYNGEE. Trimming removed 0 bases at V and 0 bases at J, with 13 bases between. The CDR3 runs to 17 residues. The CDR3 DNA sequence: TGTGCCAGCAGCGTAGAGTCGGGACTCAGCTCCTACAATGAGCAGTTCTTC. Translated: CASSVESGLSSYNEQFF.

The chain has TRBV28 and TRBJ1-3; perhaps TRBD1 as D (5 bases). Trimming took off 5 bases at V and 7 bases at J, with 15 bases between the two ends. There are 14 residues in the CDR3. From germline, CDR1 is MDHEN and CDR2 SYDVKM. This CDR3 is CASSAQGGSNTIYF. As DNA, the CDR3 is TGTGCCAGCAGTGCCCAGGGAGGGAGCAACACCATATATTTT. Variable domain in full (rest from reference TRBV28 and TRBJ1-3): DVKVTQSSRYLVKRTGEKVFLECVQDMDHENMFWYRQDPGLGLRLIYFSYDVKMKEKGDIPEGYSVSREKKERFSLILESASTNQTSMYLCASSAQGGSNTIYFGEGSWLTVV.

This clone has a handful of counts. The rearrangement uses TRBV7-9 and TRBJ1-1; 8 bases are a match to TRBD1. Germline V gene data show CDR1 as SEHNR and CDR2 as FQNEAQ (reference sequence). V lost 2 bases and J lost 6; bases outside the gene matches: 2. This CDR3 spans 13 amino acids. The CDR3 nucleotides read TGTGCCAGCAGCTTACAGGGGGCATCTGAAGCTTTCTTT. The encoded protein is CASSLQGASEAFF.

The chain links TRBV2 to TRBJ2-6; 9 bases agree with TRBD1. Germline V gene lookup returns CDR1 SNHLY and CDR2 FYNNEI. This CDR3 has 15 residues. V lost 11 bases to trimming and J lost 2 bases; unmatched junction nucleotides: 7. The CDR3 spells CASTGGLTGANVLTF. CDR3 DNA: TGTGCCTCAACAGGGGGCCTCACTGGGGCCAACGTCCTGACTTTC.

In DNA form, the CDR3 reads TGTGCCAGCAGGGAGGACAGGACAATGAACACTGAAGCTTTCTTT. Encoded protein: CASREDRTMNTEAFF. The chain carries TRBV6-1 and TRBJ1-1; 7 positions agree with TRBD1. CDR1 and CDR2 from the germline V gene are MNHNS and SASEGT. The V segment lost 6 bases and the J segment 0 bases; nucleotides outside the gene matches: 7. The CDR3 runs to 15 residues.

The chain is built from TRBV6-5 and TRBJ2-2; TRBD1 might be the D (6 bases). V was cut by 0 bases and J by 4 bases, with 9 bases left in between. This CDR3 has 15 amino acids. Germline assignment: CDR1 MNHEY and CDR2 SVGAGI. The CDR3 DNA reads as TGTGCCAGCAGTTACTCCAACAGGGCCACCGGGGAGCTGTTTTTT. Translating gives CASSYSNRATGELFF.

V gene TRBV7-2 combines with J gene TRBJ1-3; TRBD1 is a possible D gene (5 bases). The V end lost 1 base, the J end lost 3 bases, and 13 bases lay between the germline ends. The CDR3 is 16 residues long. CDR1 is SGHTA and CDR2 is FQGNSA in the germline V gene. The CDR3 bases are TGTGCCAGCAGCTTAGATATCACGGGGGTTGGAAACACCATATATTTT. It translates to CASSLDITGVGNTIYF.

This chain connects TRBV7-3 to TRBJ2-1; 14 bases map to TRBD2. Germline V gene data show CDR1 as SGHTA and CDR2 as FQGTGA. J gave up 7 bases and V 1 base, and 6 bases lay outside the gene matches. CDR3 length: 17 amino acids. CDR3 sequence (DNA): TGTGCCAGCAGCTTAAACCCCGGGACTAGCGGGGGAAATGAGCAGTTCTTC. This encodes CASSLNPGTSGGNEQFF.

This chain connects TRBV9 to TRBJ1-2; D possibly corresponds to TRBD1 (6 bases). V lost 5 bases and J 8 bases, leaving 16 bases between the germline ends. CDR3 size: 13 residues. Germline lookup yields CDR1 SGDLS and CDR2 YYNGEE. The DNA of the CDR3 is TGTGCCAGCAGGAGGGCGGGGGGCCAGGGCTACACCTTC. Translated, it gives CASRRAGGQGYTF.

This chain uses TRBV15 with TRBJ2-1, with a possible D match to TRBD1 (6 bases). This CDR3 spans 14 amino acids. CDR1 and CDR2 from the germline V gene are LNHNV and YYDKDF (reference sequence). V dropped 0 bases and J dropped 15 bases, with 18 bases sitting between them. This CDR3 is CATSRDRSKGVSFF. CDR3 nucleotides: TGTGCCACCAGCAGAGATCGTAGTAAGGGGGTTTCGTTCTTC.

The chain employs TRBV6-6 and TRBJ2-7; 7 bases agree with TRBD1. The length of the CDR3 is 14 residues. The germline CDR1 and CDR2 sequences are MNHNY and SVGAGI (reference sequence). With 5 bases clipped from V and 0 bases from J, the junction kept 4 bases outside the gene matches. The CDR3 DNA is TGTGCCAGCAGTCACGGGGACAGCTCCTACGAGCAGTACTTC. Amino acid sequence: CASSHGDSSYEQYF.

This clone came up a few times. The genes are TRBV11-2 and TRBJ2-5; D may be TRBD1 (5 bases). The V end was cut by 7 bases, the J end by 3 bases, with 12 bases between. Germline-derived CDR1 and CDR2 are SGHAT and FQNNGV. The CDR3 totals 13 residues. In DNA, the CDR3 is TGTGCCAGCACCGAGTACAGGAAAGAGACCCAGTACTTC. The encoded protein is CASTEYRKETQYF.

V and J are TRBV4-3 and TRBJ1-4; D might be TRBD1 (5 bases). Trimming took off 0 bases at V and 6 bases at J, with 11 bases between the two ends. In germline, CDR1 is LGHNA, CDR2 YSLEER. This CDR3 is built from 15 residues. The CDR3 sequence is CASSQDRQGYEKLFF. The CDR3 nucleotides are TGCGCCAGCAGCCAAGATCGGCAGGGTTATGAAAAACTGTTTTTT.

The rearrangement uses TRBV7-9 and TRBJ1-2; D remains unclear. The CDR3 sequence is 16 residues long. Deletions cut 4 bases from V and 0 bases from J, with 15 bases between. Germline CDR1 and CDR2: SEHNR and FQNEAQ (reference sequence). The CDR3 DNA reads as TGTGCCAGCAGCTCCCCCGACTTATCAGCTAACTATGGCTACACCTTC. This sequence encodes CASSSPDLSANYGYTF.

The chain employs TRBV15 and TRBJ1-1; the D is unclear. Germline V CDR1 and CDR2: LNHNV, YYDKDF (reference sequence). The CDR3 is 13 amino acids. Trimming stripped 4 bases from V and 4 bases from J, with 10 bases between. This chain's CDR3 is CATSTVQITEAFF. CDR3 bases: TGTGCCACCAGCACTGTACAGATCACTGAAGCTTTCTTT.